A single sample gave rise to the 9 T cell receptor beta chains below, sequenced in a study of cytomegalovirus exposure and HLA in healthy donors. Vbeta (60) and Jbeta (13) primers were used in the PCR. TCRdb's table, derived via immunoSEQ multiplex PCR, lists solely in-frame clones and lacks some. The table lists 150,000 to 200,000 clones, around three quarters of them singletons. What was sequenced was PBMCs. These receptors originate from a woman aged 25 to 39 in good health and CMV-seronegative.

The chain employs TRBV6-1 and TRBJ2-3; TRBD2 might be the D (5 bases). Deletions cut 1 base from V and 4 bases from J, with 9 bases between. Germline CDR1 MNHNS, CDR2 SASEGT. The length of the CDR3 is 14 residues. The CDR3 loop is CASSEVGESDTQYF. The CDR3, as DNA: TGTGCCAGCAGTGAAGTCGGGGAATCAGATACGCAGTATTTT.

This clone was seen more than once but under ten times. The J gene is TRBJ1-2, the V gene TRBV30, with no clear D. The CDR3 loop spans 14 amino acids. Deletions cut 2 bases from V and 3 bases from J, with 13 bases between. Germline V gene data show CDR1 as GTSNPN and CDR2 as SVGIG (reference sequence). CDR3 region: CAWSFPPGYYGYTF. In DNA, the CDR3 is TGTGCCTGGAGTTTTCCTCCGGGTTACTATGGCTACACCTTC. The full variable domain, rest sourced from reference TRBV30 and TRBJ1-2, is SQTIHQWPATLVQPVGSPLSLECTVEGTSNPNLYWYRQAAGRGLQLLFYSVGIGQISSEVPQNLSASRPQDRQFILSSKKLLLSDSGFYLCAWSFPPGYYGYTFGSGTRLTVV.

This chain connects TRBV11-2 to TRBJ2-2, with 12 nucleotides matching TRBD2. Germline CDR1 and CDR2: SGHAT and FQNNGV. The CDR3 sequence is 16 residues long. Trimming removed 4 bases from V and 6 bases from J; junction bases left unmatched: 6. CDR3 bases: TGTGCCAGCAGCTCCACTGGACTAGCGGGATCCGGGGAGCTGTTTTTT. Encoded protein: CASSSTGLAGSGELFF.

This clone has only one observation. The V and J genes are TRBV7-6 and TRBJ2-5; 7 nucleotides agree with TRBD1. V gave up 5 bases and J gave up 3 bases; unmatched junction bases: 3. This CDR3 is built from 13 residues. Germline V lookup: CDR1 SGHVS, CDR2 FNYEAQ. The CDR3 sequence is CASSGGQKETQYF. The CDR3 DNA reads as TGTGCCAGCAGCGGGGGACAGAAAGAGACCCAGTACTTC.

The chain uses TRBV15 and TRBJ1-2; tentatively, D is TRBD1 (5 bases). Trimming stripped 5 bases from V and 4 bases from J, with 26 bases between. The CDR3 is 18 residues long. Germline CDR1 reads LNHNV; CDR2 reads YYDKDF (reference sequence). In nucleotides, the CDR3 is TGTGCCACCAGCGAGTTTGGAGGGGAGAATCAGCTTAGCTATGGCTACACCTTC. This translates into CATSEFGGENQLSYGYTF.

This clone was recorded once. The rearrangement uses TRBV29-1 and TRBJ2-2; D possibly corresponds to TRBD1 (6 bases). The length of the CDR3 is 14 residues. With 3 bases removed from V and 4 bases from J, the gap between germline ends came to 12 bases. Germline CDR1 and CDR2: SQVTM and ANQGSEA. The CDR3: CSVEGAGFTGELFF. CDR3 in DNA: TGCAGCGTTGAGGGGGCAGGGTTCACCGGGGAGCTGTTTTTT.

V and J are TRBV5-4 and TRBJ1-1; perhaps TRBD1 as D (6 bases). Deletions cut 0 bases from V and 3 bases from J, with 9 bases between. Germline V CDR1 and CDR2: SGHNT, YYREEE (reference sequence). The CDR3 is made up of 14 amino acids. This CDR3 reads CASSLDQGHTEAFF. The CDR3 DNA follows: TGTGCCAGCAGCTTGGATCAGGGGCACACTGAAGCTTTCTTT.

V usage is TRBV19 and J usage is TRBJ1-2; D gene uncertain. Trimming left V 3 bases short and J 4 bases short, with 12 bases between. CDR3 size: 14 residues. Germline CDR1 is LNHDA and CDR2 is SQIVND (reference sequence). The CDR3 sequence is CASSIVQVGYGYTF. The CDR3 DNA is TGTGCCAGTAGTATTGTCCAGGTCGGCTATGGCTACACCTTC.

The chain uses TRBV7-8 and TRBJ2-2; TRBD1 agrees at 8 bases. The length of the CDR3 is 16 residues. Losses at the gene ends were 5 bases for V and 2 bases for J; bases not matched to a gene: 7. Germline V gene lookup returns CDR1 SGHVS and CDR2 FQNEAQ. In nucleotides, the CDR3 is TGTGCCAGCAGCCCGGGACAGGCGACTAACACCGGGGAGCTGTTTTTT. Amino acids: CASSPGQATNTGELFF.